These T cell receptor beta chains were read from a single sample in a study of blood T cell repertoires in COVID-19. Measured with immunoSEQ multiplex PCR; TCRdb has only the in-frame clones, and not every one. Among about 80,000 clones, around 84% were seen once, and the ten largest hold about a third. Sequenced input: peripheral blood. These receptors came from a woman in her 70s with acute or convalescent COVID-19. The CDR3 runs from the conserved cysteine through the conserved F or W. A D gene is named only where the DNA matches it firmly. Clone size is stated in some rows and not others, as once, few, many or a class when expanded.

CASSQVGRGGEKLFF,TGTGCCAGCAGCCAAGTTGGCAGGGGTGGGGAAAAACTGTTTTTT,TRBV14,.,.,TRBJ1-4
CASRPVSSYNEQFF,TGTGCCAGCAGGCCCGTGAGCTCCTACAATGAGCAGTTCTTC,TRBV2,.,.,TRBJ2-1
CASSLSPGTGGIGELFF,TGCGCCAGCAGCTTGTCTCCGGGTACAGGGGGTATCGGGGAGCTGTTTTTT,TRBV5-1,.,TRBD1,TRBJ2-2
CAWTFGGTGEQYF,TGTGCCTGGACGTTTGGCGGGACTGGCGAGCAGTACTTC,TRBV30,.,.,TRBJ2-7
CASSNRQTLTTDTQYF,TGTGCCAGCAGTAACAGGCAAACCTTGACCACAGATACGCAGTATTTT,TRBV6-4,.,.,TRBJ2-3
CASSQDLLQRRNMRGYTF,TGTGCCAGCAGCCAAGATCTCCTCCAGCGGAGAAATATGCGGGGCTACACCTTC,TRBV3-1/TRBV3-2,.,.,TRBJ1-2
CASSPGQGEEQYF,TGCGCCAGCAGTCCGGGACAGGGGGAGGAGCAGTACTTC,TRBV10-2,.,TRBD1,TRBJ2-7
CASSLDGQPNTGELFF,TGCGCCAGCAGCTTGGATGGACAGCCGAACACCGGGGAGCTGTTTTTT,TRBV5-1,.,.,TRBJ2-2
CASSLDGVWDTEAFF,TGTGCCAGCAGTTTAGACGGGGTTTGGGACACTGAAGCTTTCTTT,TRBV27,.,.,TRBJ1-1
CASSGTLNTEAFF,TGTGCCAGCAGTGGGACACTGAACACTGAAGCTTTCTTT,TRBV12-3/TRBV12-4,.,.,TRBJ1-1
CASSLDRGHQPQHF,TGTGCCAGCTCATTAGACAGGGGGCATCAGCCCCAGCATTTT,TRBV18,.,TRBD1,TRBJ1-5
CASSLVLHYEQYF,TGTGCCAGCAGCTTAGTTTTACACTACGAGCAGTACTTC,TRBV7-8,.,.,TRBJ2-7
CASSLAGTGGKNYGYTF,TGTGCCAGTAGCTTAGCCGGGACAGGGGGAAAAAACTATGGCTACACCTTC,TRBV19,.,TRBD1,TRBJ1-2
CAWQGTGYNEQFF,TGTGCCTGGCAAGGGACAGGGTACAATGAGCAGTTCTTC,TRBV30,.,TRBD1,TRBJ2-1
CANRTGLEKYNEQFF,TGTGCCAACCGGACGGGACTAGAAAAATACAATGAGCAGTTCTTC,TRBV5-4,.,TRBD2,TRBJ2-1
CASSIGRTVMNTEAFF,TGTGCCAGTAGTATAGGGAGGACAGTCATGAACACTGAAGCTTTCTTT,TRBV19,.,.,TRBJ1-1
CASSEFLAANTGELFF,TGTGCCAGCAGTGAATTCCTAGCGGCGAACACCGGGGAGCTGTTTTTT,TRBV6-1,.,TRBD2,TRBJ2-2
CASSIVPPSRGANVLTF,TGTGCCAGTAGTATAGTCCCTCCGAGTAGAGGGGCCAACGTCCTGACTTTC,TRBV19,.,.,TRBJ2-6
CASRSGTGGSSNQPQHF,TGTGCCAGCAGATCCGGGACAGGGGGCAGTAGCAATCAGCCCCAGCATTTT,TRBV27,.,TRBD1,TRBJ1-5
CASSGMTGAYNEQFF,TGCGCCAGCAGTGGCATGACAGGGGCCTACAATGAGCAGTTCTTC,TRBV10-1,.,TRBD1,TRBJ2-1
CASSLGAPGTEAFF,TGTGCCAGCAGCTTAGGAGCTCCGGGCACTGAAGCTTTCTTT,TRBV11-2,.,.,TRBJ1-1
CASSVFPSEALSNQPQHF,TGTGCCAGTAGTGTTTTTCCCTCCGAGGCCTTAAGCAATCAGCCCCAGCATTTT,TRBV19,.,.,TRBJ1-5
CASTPERAAYEQYF,TGTGCCAGCACCCCAGAGAGGGCAGCCTACGAGCAGTACTTC,TRBV2,.,.,TRBJ2-7
CASSQLSGASGAGNTIYF,TGTGCCAGCAGCCAGCTATCAGGGGCCAGTGGGGCGGGAAACACCATATATTTT,TRBV3-1/TRBV3-2,once,.,TRBJ1-3
CASSLGTGASTNTQYF,TGTGCCAGCAGCTTAGGGACAGGGGCTTCCACGAATACGCAGTATTTT,TRBV7-3,once,TRBD1,TRBJ2-3
CAIRQGTTSGANVLTF,TGTGCCATCAGGCAGGGAACTACTTCTGGGGCCAACGTCCTGACTTTC,TRBV10-3,few,.,TRBJ2-6
CASRDRGPSTEAFF,TGTGCCAGCCGGGACAGGGGGCCTAGCACTGAAGCTTTCTTT,TRBV30,.,TRBD1,TRBJ1-1
CASSEHRTAKGELFF,TGTGCCAGCAGTGAACATAGGACAGCCAAAGGGGAGCTGTTTTTT,TRBV6-1,.,.,TRBJ2-2
CASSPGGESRKF,TGTGCCAGCTCACCCGGGGGGGAATCGCGTAAATTT,TRBV18,once,.,TRBJ1-4
CASSKEPGSPGELFF,TGTGCCAGCAGTAAAGAGCCGGGATCCCCCGGGGAGCTGTTTTTT,TRBV11-3,.,.,TRBJ2-2
CASSHAQGFTDTQYF,TGTGCCAGCAGCCATGCACAGGGATTCACAGATACGCAGTATTTT,TRBV7-9,.,.,TRBJ2-3
CASSPDTYEQYF,TGTGCCAGCAGCCCCGACACCTACGAGCAGTACTTC,TRBV9,.,.,TRBJ2-7
CASSLTSYNEQFF,TGTGCCAGCAGCTTAACTTCCTACAATGAGCAGTTCTTC,TRBV6-5,few,.,TRBJ2-1
CASSSRSTEAFF,TGTGCCAGCAGCTCACGGAGCACTGAAGCTTTCTTT,TRBV11-1,.,.,TRBJ1-1
CSVEGTTFGELFF,TGCAGCGTTGAAGGGACTACTTTCGGGGAGCTGTTTTTT,TRBV29-1,.,.,TRBJ2-2